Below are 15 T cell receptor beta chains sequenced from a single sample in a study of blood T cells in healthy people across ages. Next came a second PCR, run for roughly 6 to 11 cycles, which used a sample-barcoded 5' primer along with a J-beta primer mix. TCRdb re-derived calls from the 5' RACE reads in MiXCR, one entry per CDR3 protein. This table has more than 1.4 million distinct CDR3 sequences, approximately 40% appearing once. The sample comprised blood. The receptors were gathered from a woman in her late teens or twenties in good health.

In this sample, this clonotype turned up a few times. The CDR3 DNA reads TGTGCCAGCAGCTCCACCGGGACGGATAATGAAAAACTGTTTTTT. Protein sequence: CASSSTGTDNEKLFF. The genes are TRBV7-9 and TRBJ1-4; a possible D gene is TRBD1 (5 bases). Per germline, CDR1 SEHNR and CDR2 FQNEAQ (reference sequence). There are 15 residues in the CDR3. Between the trimmed V and J ends, which lost 4 bases and 4 bases, there was a span of 13 bases.

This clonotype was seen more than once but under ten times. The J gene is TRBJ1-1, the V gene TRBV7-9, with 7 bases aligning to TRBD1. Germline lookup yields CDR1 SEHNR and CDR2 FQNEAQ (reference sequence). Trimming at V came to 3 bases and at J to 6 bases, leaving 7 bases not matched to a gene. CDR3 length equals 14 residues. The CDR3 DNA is TGTGCCAGCAGCTTGGACAGGATCGTCGCTGAAGCTTTCTTT. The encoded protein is CASSLDRIVAEAFF.

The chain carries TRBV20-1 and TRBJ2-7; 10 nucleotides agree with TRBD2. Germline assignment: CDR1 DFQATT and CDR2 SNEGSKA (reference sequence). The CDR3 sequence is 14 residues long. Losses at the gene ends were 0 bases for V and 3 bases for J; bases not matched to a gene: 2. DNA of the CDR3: TGCAGTGCTAGAGAACCTAGCGGGAGCTACGAGCAGTACTTC. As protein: CSAREPSGSYEQYF.

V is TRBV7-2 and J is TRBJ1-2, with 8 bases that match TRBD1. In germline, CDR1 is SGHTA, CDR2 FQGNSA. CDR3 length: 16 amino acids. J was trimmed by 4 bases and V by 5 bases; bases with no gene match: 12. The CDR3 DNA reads TGTGCCAGCAGCCAATCGGACAGGGAAAACGTCTATGGCTACACCTTC. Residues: CASSQSDRENVYGYTF. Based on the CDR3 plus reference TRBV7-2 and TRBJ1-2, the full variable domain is GAGVSQSPSNKVTEKGKDVELRCDPISGHTALYWYRQSLGQGLEFLIYFQGNSAPDKSGLPSDRFSAERTGGSVSTLTIQRTQQEDSAVYLCASSQSDRENVYGYTFGSGTRLTVV.

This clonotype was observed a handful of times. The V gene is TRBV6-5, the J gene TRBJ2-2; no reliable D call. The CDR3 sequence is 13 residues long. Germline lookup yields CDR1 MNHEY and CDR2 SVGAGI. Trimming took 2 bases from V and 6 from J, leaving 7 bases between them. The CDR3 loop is CASSYEFAGELFF. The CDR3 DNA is TGTGCCAGCAGTTACGAGTTCGCCGGGGAGCTGTTTTTT.

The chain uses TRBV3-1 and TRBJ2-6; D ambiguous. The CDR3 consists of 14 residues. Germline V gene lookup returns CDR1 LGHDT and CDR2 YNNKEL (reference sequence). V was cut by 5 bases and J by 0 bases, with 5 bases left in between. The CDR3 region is CASSKNSGANVLTF. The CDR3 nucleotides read TGTGCCAGCAGCAAGAACTCTGGGGCCAACGTCCTGACTTTC.

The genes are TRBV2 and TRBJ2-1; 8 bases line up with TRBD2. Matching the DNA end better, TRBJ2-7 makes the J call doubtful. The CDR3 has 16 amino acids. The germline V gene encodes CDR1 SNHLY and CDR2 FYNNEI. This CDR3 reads CASNGGKRGPYNEQYF. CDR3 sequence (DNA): TGTGCCAGCAATGGAGGGAAGCGGGGGCCCTACAATGAGCAGTACTTC.

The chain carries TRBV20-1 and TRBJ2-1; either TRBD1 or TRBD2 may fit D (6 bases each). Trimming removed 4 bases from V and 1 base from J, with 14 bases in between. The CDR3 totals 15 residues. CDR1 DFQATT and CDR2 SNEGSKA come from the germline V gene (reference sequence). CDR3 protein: CSAIVGGPSYNEQFF. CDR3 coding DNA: TGCAGTGCTATCGTCGGGGGCCCATCCTACAATGAGCAGTTCTTC.

CDR3 DNA sequence: TGTGCCAGCAGCTTAGGGCCCGGGACTAGCTCTTATGAGCAGTTCTTC. Translated, it gives CASSLGPGTSSYEQFF. V and J are TRBV7-3 and TRBJ2-1; 9 bases match TRBD2. J lost 8 bases, V lost 2 bases, and 10 bases had no gene match. Germline-derived CDR1 and CDR2 are SGHTA and FQGTGA. The CDR3 is made up of 16 amino acids.

The CDR3 loop is CSARDGLVSEKLFF. The CDR3 DNA reads as TGCAGTGCTAGAGACGGGTTGGTAAGCGAAAAACTGTTTTTT. The rearrangement joins TRBV20-1 to TRBJ1-4; no clear D. V lost 0 bases, J lost 8 bases, and 13 bases lay in between. The CDR3 spans 14 residues. Germline-derived CDR1 and CDR2 are DFQATT and SNEGSKA (reference sequence).

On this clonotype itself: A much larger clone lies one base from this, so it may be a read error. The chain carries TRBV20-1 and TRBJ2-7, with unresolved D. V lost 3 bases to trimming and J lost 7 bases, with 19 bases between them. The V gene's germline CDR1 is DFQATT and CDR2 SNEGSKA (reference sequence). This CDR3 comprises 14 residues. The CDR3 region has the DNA TGCAGTGCTAGTGGCTATTATCCCTCGGATGAGCAGTACTTC. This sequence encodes CSASGYYPSDEQYF.

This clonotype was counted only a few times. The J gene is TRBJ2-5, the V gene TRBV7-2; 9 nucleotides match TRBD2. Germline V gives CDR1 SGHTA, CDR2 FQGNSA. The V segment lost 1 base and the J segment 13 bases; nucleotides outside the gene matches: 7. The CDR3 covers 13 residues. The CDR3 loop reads CASSLGVGTSRYF. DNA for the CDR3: TGTGCCAGCAGCTTAGGGGTAGGGACTAGCCGGTACTTC.

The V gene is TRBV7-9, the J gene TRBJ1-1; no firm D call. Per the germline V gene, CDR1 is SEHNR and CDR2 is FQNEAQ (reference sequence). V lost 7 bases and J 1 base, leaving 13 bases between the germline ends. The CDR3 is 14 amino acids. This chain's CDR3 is CASTKPGANTEAFF. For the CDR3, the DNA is TGTGCCAGCACCAAACCGGGAGCGAACACTGAAGCTTTCTTT.

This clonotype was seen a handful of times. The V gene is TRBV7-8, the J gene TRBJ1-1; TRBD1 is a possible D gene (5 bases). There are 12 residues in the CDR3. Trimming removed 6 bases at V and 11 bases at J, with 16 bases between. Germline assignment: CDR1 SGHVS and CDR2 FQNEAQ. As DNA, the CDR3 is TGTGCCAGCAGTTCAGGGTTCCTAGGGGCTTTCTTT. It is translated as CASSSGFLGAFF.

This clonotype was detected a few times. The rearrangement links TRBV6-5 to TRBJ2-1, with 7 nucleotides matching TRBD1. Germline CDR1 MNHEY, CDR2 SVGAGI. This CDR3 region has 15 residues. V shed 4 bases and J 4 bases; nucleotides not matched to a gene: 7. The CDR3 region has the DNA TGTGCCAGCAGTTCCAGGGGGATTCAATACAATGAGCAGTTCTTC. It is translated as CASSSRGIQYNEQFF.